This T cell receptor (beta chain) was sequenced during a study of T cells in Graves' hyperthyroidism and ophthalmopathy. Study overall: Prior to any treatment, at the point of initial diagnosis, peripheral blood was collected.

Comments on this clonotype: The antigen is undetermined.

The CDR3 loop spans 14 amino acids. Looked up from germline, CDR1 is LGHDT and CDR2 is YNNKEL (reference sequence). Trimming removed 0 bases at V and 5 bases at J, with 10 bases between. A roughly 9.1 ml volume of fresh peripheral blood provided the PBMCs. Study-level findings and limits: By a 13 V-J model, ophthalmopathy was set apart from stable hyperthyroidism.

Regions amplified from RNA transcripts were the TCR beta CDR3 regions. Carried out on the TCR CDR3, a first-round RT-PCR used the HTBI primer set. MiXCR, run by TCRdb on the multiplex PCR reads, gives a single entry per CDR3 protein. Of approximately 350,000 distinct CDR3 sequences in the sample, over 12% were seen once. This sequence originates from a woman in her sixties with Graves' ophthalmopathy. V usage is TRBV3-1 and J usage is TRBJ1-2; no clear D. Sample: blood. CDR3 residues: CASSQESQVYGYTF. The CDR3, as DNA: TGTGCCAGCAGCCAAGAGAGTCAGGTATATGGCTACACCTTC.